Each of the 7 T cell receptor beta chains below was sequenced from the same sample in a study of T cell responses to AZD1222 COVID-19 vaccine. Profiled with immunoSEQ multiplex PCR; TCRdb holds only in-frame clones, not every one. The repertoire holds about 120,000 clones, with approximately 86% as singletons. This material consisted of peripheral blood, taken 28 days after the second AZD1222 dose. These receptors were taken from an adult who received the AZD1222 COVID-19 vaccine.

The CDR3 protein is CASSQEMGQGAGEAFF. In DNA, the CDR3 is TGTGCCAGCAGCCAAGAAATGGGACAGGGGGCTGGTGAAGCTTTCTTT. This sequence joins TRBV4-2 and TRBJ1-1, with TRBD1 matching 12 bases. Germline loops: CDR1 LGHNA, CDR2 YNFKEQ. J lost 7 bases, V lost 0 bases, and 6 bases had no gene match. The CDR3 is 16 residues long.

The chain employs TRBV19 and TRBJ2-2; D is undetermined. Germline V gene data show CDR1 as LNHDA and CDR2 as SQIVND (reference sequence). V was clipped by 4 bases and J by 7 bases, with 10 bases between them. There are 13 residues in the CDR3. CDR3 DNA sequence: TGTGCCAGTAGTACGCGATCCGGCGGGGAGCTGTTTTTT. Amino acid sequence: CASSTRSGGELFF.

This clone was observed a single time. This chain uses TRBV5-1 with TRBJ1-3; perhaps TRBD1 as D (6 bases). The CDR3 is 15 residues long. Trimming removed 0 bases at V and 3 bases at J, with 10 bases between. CDR1 SGHRS and CDR2 YFSETQ come from the germline V gene. CDR3 sequence (DNA): TGCGCCAGCAGCTTGGCCGCGGGACATGGAAACACCATATATTTT. It is translated as CASSLAAGHGNTIYF.

This chain links TRBV19 with TRBJ2-4; the match to TRBD1 covers 9 bases. Unmatched junction bases numbered 5, after V lost 5 bases and J lost 3 bases. CDR1 LNHDA and CDR2 SQIVND come from the germline V gene (reference sequence). The length of the CDR3 is 15 residues. The CDR3 region has the DNA TGTGCCAGTAGTGGGGACAGGGCGTACAAAAACATTCAGTACTTC. Amino acid sequence: CASSGDRAYKNIQYF. Filled out from reference TRBV19 and TRBJ2-4, the complete variable domain reads DGGITQSPKYLFRKEGQNVTLSCEQNLNHDAMYWYRQDPGQGLRLIYYSQIVNDFQKGDIAEGYSVSREKKESFPLTVTSAQKNPTAFYLCASSGDRAYKNIQYFGAGTRLSVL.

The chain's CDR3 is CASTGTGLTDTEAFF. The CDR3 DNA sequence: TGCGCCAGCACTGGGACAGGGTTGACTGACACTGAAGCTTTCTTT. The chain links TRBV10-2 to TRBJ1-1; 9 bases are shared with TRBD1. CDR1 WSHSY and CDR2 SAAADI come from the germline V gene. The CDR3 has 15 amino acids. V lost 7 bases and J lost 3; bases outside the gene matches: 9.

The rearrangement links TRBV20-1 to TRBJ1-2; D is unclear. V gave up 3 bases and J gave up 1 base, with 3 bases separating them. This CDR3 comprises 11 residues. Germline CDR1 and CDR2: DFQATT and SNEGSKA (reference sequence). The CDR3, as DNA: TGCAGTGCTAGTATTAACTATGGCTACACCTTC. This translates into CSASINYGYTF.

The rearrangement uses TRBV11-2 and TRBJ1-4; D gene ambiguous. Trimming removed 2 bases at V and 2 bases at J, with 6 bases between. The length of the CDR3 is 14 residues. The germline V gene encodes CDR1 SGHAT and CDR2 FQNNGV. The CDR3 nucleotides are TGTGCCAGCAGCTTAACGGGGACTAATGAAAAACTGTTTTTT. Protein: CASSLTGTNEKLFF.